This is a list of T cell receptor beta chains from one sample in a study of cytomegalovirus exposure and HLA in healthy donors. Measured with immunoSEQ multiplex PCR; TCRdb has only the in-frame clones, and not every one. The table lists 150,000 to 250,000 clones, about four fifths of them singletons. The specimen was PBMCs. The source is a girl aged 10 to 17 in good health and CMV-seropositive. Each CDR3 is given with its conserved first and last residue. The D gene is left open where the match is weak. Expanded clones get a size class; other rows say once, few or many, or leave the size out.

v_call	clone_size	j_call	d_call	cdr3_aa	cdr3_nt
TRBV5-4	-	TRBJ2-5	-	CASSPRDQETQYF	TGTGCCAGCAGCCCCCGGGACCAAGAGACCCAGTACTTC
TRBV29-1	-	TRBJ2-1	-	CSVGRGAGNEQFF	TGCAGCGTTGGCCGGGGGGCGGGCAATGAGCAGTTCTTC
TRBV6-6	-	TRBJ2-2	TRBD1	CASSYLTGVGGELFF	TGTGCCAGCAGTTACCTTACAGGGGTGGGCGGGGAGCTGTTTTTT
TRBV4-2	-	TRBJ2-3	TRBD2	CASSPPRGGPNIGQYF	TGTGCCAGCAGCCCTCCACGGGGGGGCCCCAATATCGGGCAGTATTTT
TRBV27	-	TRBJ2-1	-	CASSGTGFGSYNEQFF	TGTGCCAGCAGTGGAACAGGGTTTGGTTCCTACAATGAGCAGTTCTTC
TRBV10-3	-	TRBJ2-3	-	CAISVGGSSTDTQYF	TGTGCCATCAGTGTAGGTGGGAGCAGCACAGATACGCAGTATTTT
TRBV6-5	-	TRBJ1-1	TRBD1	CATLTGTGGTEAFF	TGTGCCACCTTAACCGGGACAGGGGGCACTGAAGCTTTCTTT
TRBV10-3	-	TRBJ1-1	TRBD1	CAIGLRQGGTEAFF	TGTGCCATCGGACTGCGACAGGGTGGCACTGAAGCTTTCTTT
TRBV12-5	few	TRBJ1-6	-	CASGLVAAPLHF	TGTGCTAGTGGTTTGGTAGCCGCACCCCTCCACTTT
TRBV15	-	TRBJ2-7	TRBD1	CATSSRDRGGEQYF	TGTGCCACCAGCAGCCGGGACAGGGGAGGCGAGCAGTACTTC
TRBV14	-	TRBJ2-7	-	CASSQTAARVLGEQYF	TGTGCCAGCAGCCAAACTGCGGCCAGGGTGCTTGGCGAGCAGTACTTC
TRBV4-3	few	TRBJ2-1	TRBD1	CASSQQTGAAYNEQFF	TGCGCCAGCAGCCAACAGACAGGGGCTGCCTACAATGAGCAGTTCTTC
TRBV5-3	-	TRBJ2-7	-	CARSLYGLGRFFYEQYF	TGTGCCAGAAGCTTATATGGGTTGGGCAGGTTTTTCTACGAGCAGTACTTC
TRBV5-8	-	TRBJ1-3	-	CASSLAPSSGNTIYF	TGTGCCAGCAGCTTGGCTCCTAGCTCTGGAAACACCATATATTTT
TRBV9	-	TRBJ1-2	TRBD1	CASSATGGGYGYTF	TGTGCCAGCAGCGCTACAGGGGGCGGCTATGGCTACACCTTC
TRBV6-5	once	TRBJ2-3	TRBD1	CASSGTGGQADTQYF	TGTGCCAGCAGTGGGACAGGGGGCCAGGCAGATACGCAGTATTTT
TRBV7-2	-	TRBJ2-1	TRBD1	CASSPRRTGSVSSYNEQFF	TGTGCCAGCAGCCCGAGGAGGACAGGCTCCGTTAGCTCCTACAATGAGCAGTTCTTC
TRBV7-2	few	TRBJ2-1	TRBD2	CASSKSPLAGGPVDNEQFF	TGTGCCAGCAGCAAGAGCCCTCTAGCGGGGGGGCCCGTCGACAATGAGCAGTTCTTC
TRBV7-2	-	TRBJ2-7	TRBD1	CASSLGTGITYEQYF	TGTGCCAGCAGCTTAGGGACAGGAATAACCTACGAGCAGTACTTC
TRBV5-4	-	TRBJ2-2	TRBD1	CASSLDGQAMNTGELFF	TGTGCCAGCAGCTTGGATGGACAGGCGATGAACACCGGGGAGCTGTTTTTT
TRBV15	-	TRBJ2-1	-	CATSREPSYVNEQFF	TGTGCCACCAGCAGGGAGCCTAGTTACGTCAATGAGCAGTTCTTC
TRBV29-1	-	TRBJ2-7	-	CSGGGGSGPYEQYF	TGCAGCGGAGGGGGGGGTAGTGGTCCCTACGAGCAGTACTTC
TRBV5-6	-	TRBJ1-1	-	CASSRGLGVTEAFF	TGTGCCAGCAGCCGCGGACTAGGGGTCACTGAAGCTTTCTTT
TRBV28	-	TRBJ1-2	TRBD1	CASSSTGGLYGYTF	TGTGCCAGCAGTTCGACAGGGGGCCTGTATGGCTACACCTTC
TRBV19	few	TRBJ1-1	-	CASSIDRGSEAFF	TGTGCCAGTAGTATAGATAGGGGATCCGAAGCTTTCTTT
TRBV2	-	TRBJ2-7	TRBD2	CASFPILAGNGYEQYF	TGTGCCAGCTTCCCTATCCTAGCGGGGAATGGTTACGAGCAGTACTTC
TRBV19	-	TRBJ1-2	TRBD1	CASVRQGVHGYTF	TGTGCCAGTGTCCGACAGGGTGTTCATGGCTACACCTTC
TRBV30	-	TRBJ2-1	-	CAWRLPRDSREFF	TGTGCCTGGAGGCTACCCAGGGACTCTCGGGAGTTCTTC
TRBV9	-	TRBJ1-1	TRBD1	CASSRTGRTEAFF	TGTGCCAGCAGCCGGACAGGGCGCACTGAAGCTTTCTTT
TRBV5-1	-	TRBJ2-3	-	CASSLDGSTDTQYF	TGCGCCAGCAGCTTGGACGGGTCCACAGATACGCAGTATTTT
TRBV4-2	-	TRBJ1-4	TRBD1	CASSQDLGTENEKLFF	TGTGCCAGCAGCCAAGATCTAGGGACAGAGAATGAAAAACTGTTTTTT
TRBV5-1	-	TRBJ1-2	-	CASSLAGGKADYGYTF	TGCGCCAGCAGCTTGGCCGGTGGCAAGGCGGACTATGGCTACACCTTC
TRBV20-1	once	TRBJ1-2	-	CSARGALGYTF	TGCAGTGCTAGAGGAGCCCTTGGCTACACCTTC
TRBV19	-	TRBJ1-1	-	CASSPGRDVNTEAFF	TGTGCCAGTAGCCCAGGAAGAGACGTGAACACTGAAGCTTTCTTT
TRBV19	-	TRBJ2-5	-	CASSILLPGTQYF	TGTGCCAGTAGTATCCTTCTCCCCGGGACCCAGTACTTC
TRBV6-6	-	TRBJ2-3	-	CASSHWTIGTDTQYF	TGTGCCAGCAGTCACTGGACTATAGGGACAGATACGCAGTATTTT
TRBV11-3	-	TRBJ1-1	TRBD1	CASSLTGGGEAFF	TGTGCCAGCAGCCTTACAGGGGGAGGTGAAGCTTTCTTT
TRBV27	-	TRBJ1-2	-	CASSSTWTADYGYTF	TGTGCCAGCAGTTCTACGTGGACAGCAGACTATGGCTACACCTTC
TRBV19	-	TRBJ1-5	-	CASRVTAFSNQPQHF	TGTGCCAGTAGGGTGACAGCTTTTAGCAATCAGCCCCAGCATTTT
TRBV5-1	few	TRBJ2-6	TRBD1	CASSSGTGQPGANVLTF	TGCGCCAGCAGCTCCGGGACAGGACAACCTGGGGCCAACGTCCTGACTTTC
TRBV9	-	TRBJ2-3	TRBD2	CASGSGYSTDTQYF	TGTGCCAGCGGTAGCGGGTATAGCACAGATACGCAGTATTTT
TRBV11-2	-	TRBJ2-7	TRBD2	CASSPPGGGGAYEQYF	TGTGCCAGCAGCCCCCCGGGTGGGGGGGGAGCCTACGAGCAGTACTTC